This record covers a single T cell receptor beta chain. These data come from a study of blood T cell repertoires in COVID-19. Authors' processing steps: Reference gene primer amplification yielded estimated nucleated cell counts. Sequencing used immunoSEQ multiplex PCR; TCRdb keeps in-frame clones, though not all of them. V and J calls and clone size come straight from that table; D and trimming were deduced from the DNA. The sample has about 250,000 clones; around 88% are singletons. The specimen sequenced was peripheral blood. The receptor was derived from a woman under 40 with COVID-19, enrolled during active disease.

The CDR3 sequence: CASSSQTVFGRDTEAFF. CDR3 nucleotides: TGTGCCAGCAGCTCCCAGACAGTTTTCGGAAGAGACACTGAAGCTTTCTTT. The chain employs TRBV11-2 and TRBJ1-1; TRBD1 is a possible D gene (5 bases). The CDR3 runs 17 residues. Germline V CDR1 and CDR2: SGHAT, FQNNGV. Trimming cost V 4 bases and J 3 bases, with 21 bases left between them.